In its sample, the clone carrying this TCR beta chain was seen a few times. TCRdb reanalysed the RT-PCR reads using MiXCR and keeps one entry per CDR3 protein. The table has 390,000 or so distinct CDR3 sequences, more than 15% seen once. The data were obtained in a study of patients and donors after allogeneic stem cell transplantation. The receptor was isolated from a human donor who was either an allogeneic HSCT recipient or a stem cell or donor lymphocyte infusion donor (not recorded which). It is not recorded whose cells these are; they may come from a transplant donor. Sequenced: blood, either unsorted or a sorted T cell fraction (not recorded which).

CDR3: CASSASGRKDTGELFF. The CDR3 nucleotides read TGCGCCAGCAGCGCTAGCGGGAGAAAAGACACCGGGGAGCTGTTTTTT. This chain joins TRBV5-1 and TRBJ2-2; TRBD2 matches 10 bases. The J segment lost 3 bases and the V segment lost 4 bases, leaving 6 bases of the junction unmatched. Germline CDR1 reads SGHRS; CDR2 reads YFSETQ. This CDR3 spans 16 amino acids.